This T cell receptor beta chain originates from a study of control samples from healthy donors and cancer patients. The data were produced by immunoSEQ multiplex PCR, yet TCRdb's version contains in-frame clones alone and is incomplete. Of approximately 100,000 clones listed, just over 85% are singletons. This CDR3 contains 12 residues. Trimming took 4 bases from V and 4 from J, leaving 5 bases between them. CDR1 is MNHEY and CDR2 is SMNVEV in the germline V gene (reference sequence). The chain couples TRBV27 to TRBJ2-1, with D hard to call. The receptor was derived from a man younger than 40 in good health. Sequencing was carried out using blood. Here the CDR3 reads CASSSIYNEQFF. The CDR3 DNA follows: TGTGCCAGCAGTTCCATATACAATGAGCAGTTCTTC.